This entry lists 14 T cell receptor beta chains sequenced from one sample in a study of human T cells and chemical hapten exposure. Time point here: patch test 1, 2 weeks after DPC sensitization. Treatment noted: therapeutic diphenylcyclopropenone sensitization with weekly scalp DPC. TCRdb passed the RACE reads through MiXCR, listing each CDR3 protein once. The sample contains roughly 360,000 distinct CDR3 sequences, approximately 5% of which appear only once. The sequences come from whole blood, collected in connection with sensitization to the hapten diphenylcyclopropenone (DPC). These receptors came from a woman aged 50 to 65 with alopecia areata. Some clones in this sample may be carry-over from other donors' samples.

This clonotype was detected many times. This sequence joins TRBV5-1 and TRBJ2-5, with TRBD2 matching 8 bases. V gave up 3 bases and J gave up 1 base; unmatched junction bases: 5. The CDR3 has 15 residues. Germline assignment: CDR1 SGHRS and CDR2 YFSETQ. CDR3 region: CASSSTSGGQETQYF. CDR3 DNA: TGCGCCAGCAGCTCAACGAGCGGGGGCCAAGAGACCCAGTACTTC.

The V call is TRBV6-2 or TRBV6-3, the J call TRBJ1-1; D gene unclear. The germline CDR1 and CDR2 sequences are MNHEY and SVGEGT. Deletions cut 3 bases from V and 0 bases from J, with 14 bases between. The CDR3 is 16 amino acids. The CDR3 here is CASSYSMGLMNTEAFF. CDR3 in DNA: TGTGCCAGCAGTTATTCAATGGGCCTTATGAACACTGAAGCTTTCTTT.

A few counts support this clonotype. The chain is built from TRBV5-1 and TRBJ2-5; a weak D match, TRBD1 (5 bases). The CDR3 extends over 14 amino acids. V was cut by 1 base and J by 1 base, with 8 bases left in between. CDR1 is SGHRS, CDR2 YFSETQ, per germline. CDR3 amino acids: CASSLQGSQETQYF. CDR3 coding DNA: TGCGCCAGCAGCTTGCAGGGTAGCCAAGAGACCCAGTACTTC.

A few counts support this clonotype. The V call is TRBV3-1, the J call TRBJ1-5, with D uncertain. V lost 0 bases, J lost 7 bases, and 7 bases lay in between. The CDR3 totals 13 residues. Germline V CDR1 and CDR2: LGHDT, YNNKEL (reference sequence). The CDR3 DNA follows: TGTGCCAGCAGCCAAGATCTACAACAGCCCCAGCATTTT. Its protein product is CASSQDLQQPQHF.

The sample holds many counts of this clonotype. The chain carries TRBV5-4 and TRBJ2-5; 9 positions match TRBD1. Germline CDR1 reads SGHNT; CDR2 reads YYREEE (reference sequence). V shed 4 bases, J shed 5 bases, and the junction held 12 bases outside the gene matches. The CDR3 runs to 16 residues. The CDR3 sequence is CASSIISGQGQETQYF. The CDR3 nucleotides are TGTGCCAGCAGCATTATCAGTGGACAGGGGCAGGAGACCCAGTACTTC.

This sequence joins TRBV7-9 and TRBJ2-4; D is perhaps TRBD1 (5 bases). With 6 bases removed from V and 8 bases from J, the gap between germline ends came to 17 bases. Germline-derived CDR1 and CDR2 are SEHNR and FQNEAQ (reference sequence). The CDR3 covers 14 residues. The CDR3 is CASSQGQQGDIQYF. The CDR3, as DNA: TGTGCCAGCAGTCAAGGGCAACAAGGGGACATTCAGTACTTC.

This clonotype came up many times. The rearrangement joins TRBV20-1 to TRBJ1-4; D unresolved. Germline V gene data show CDR1 as DFQATT and CDR2 as SNEGSKA (reference sequence). Trimming pared 2 bases from V and 3 bases from J, leaving 7 bases between. This CDR3 is 13 amino acids long. CDR3: CSARRMANEKLFF. In nucleotides, the CDR3 is TGCAGTGCTAGAAGAATGGCTAATGAAAAACTGTTTTTT.

This clonotype was detected ten times or more. The J gene is TRBJ2-7, the V gene TRBV6-5, with TRBD1 matching over 7 bases. After removal of 6 bases from V and 5 bases from J, the junction contained 4 bases not matched to a gene. The CDR3 length is 12 residues. CDR1 is MNHEY and CDR2 is SVGAGI in the germline V gene. CDR3 coding DNA: TGTGCCAGCAGCCAGACAGGGAACGAGCAGTACTTC. This codes for CASSQTGNEQYF.

This clonotype showed up many times. The J gene is TRBJ2-7, the V gene TRBV9, with TRBD2 identical over 8 bases. J lost 0 bases, V lost 4 bases, and 6 bases had no gene match. The germline gives CDR1 SGDLS, CDR2 YYNGEE. This CDR3 has 15 amino acids. The DNA of the CDR3 is TGTGCCAGCAGCCTGCGGGAGGACCTCTCCTACGAGCAGTACTTC. This translates into CASSLREDLSYEQYF.

The chain is built from TRBV27 and TRBJ2-7, with a weak D call TRBD2 (5 bases). The ends were cut back, 5 bases at V and 6 bases at J, with 14 bases in the middle. Germline V gives CDR1 MNHEY, CDR2 SMNVEV (reference sequence). CDR3 length: 13 residues. CDR3 nucleotides: TGTGCCAGCAGTATGTACGTCGCGGGCGAGCAGTACTTC. As protein: CASSMYVAGEQYF.

There are many counts of this clonotype. The J gene is TRBJ1-1, the V gene TRBV29-1, with TRBD1 as a possible D gene (6 bases). The CDR3 runs 15 residues. Trimming cost V 1 base and J 4 bases, with 16 bases left between them. CDR1 is SQVTM and CDR2 is ANQGSEA in the germline V gene. CDR3 bases: TGCAGCGTTGAAGGCCCCACAGGGAGGGGCACTGAAGCTTTCTTT. This gives the protein CSVEGPTGRGTEAFF. Full variable domain (missing parts from reference TRBV29-1 and TRBJ1-1): SAVISQKPSRDICQRGTSLTIQCQVDSQVTMMFWYRQQPGQSLTLIATANQGSEATYESGFVIDKFPISRPNLTFSTLTVSNMSPEDSSIYLCSVEGPTGRGTEAFFGQGTRLTVV.

V and J are TRBV19 and TRBJ2-7; the D gene is possibly TRBD2 (5 bases). V dropped 3 bases and J dropped 1 base, with 7 bases sitting between them. CDR3 length: 13 residues. Germline lookup yields CDR1 LNHDA and CDR2 SQIVND (reference sequence). In nucleotides, the CDR3 is TGTGCCAGTAGTATGCGGGTGTCCTACGAGCAGTACTTC. Translating gives CASSMRVSYEQYF.

This clonotype has ten or more counts. V is TRBV12-3 or TRBV12-4 and J is TRBJ1-5; D remains unclear. This CDR3 has 14 residues. The V and J ends lost 2 bases and 8 bases respectively, with 13 bases between them. The CDR3 sequence is CASSLSGGGKPQHF. The CDR3 DNA sequence: TGTGCCAGCAGTTTATCGGGTGGCGGGAAGCCCCAGCATTTT.

A few counts support this clonotype. This chain joins TRBV5-1 and TRBJ2-1; 9 nucleotides line up with TRBD2. Trimming cost V 9 bases and J 7 bases; bases outside gene matches: 14. This CDR3 spans 15 amino acids. The germline V gene encodes CDR1 SGHRS and CDR2 YFSETQ. This CDR3 is CATTPSGAVGNEQFF. CDR3 bases: TGCGCCACCACACCTAGCGGGGCCGTCGGGAATGAGCAGTTCTTC.